Following are 6 T cell receptor beta chains from one sample sequenced in a study of identical twins. Using its own MiXCR run on the 5' RACE reads, TCRdb lists one record per CDR3 protein. The top ten clones hold about 0.25% of a sample with roughly 1,500,000 distinct CDR3 sequences, around 29% of them seen once. The sample was cord blood. The receptors were gathered from a newborn girl in good health.

In its sample, this clonotype was seen a few times. V and J are TRBV2 and TRBJ2-3, with 9 bases identical to TRBD2. CDR3 length: 15 residues. V gave up 6 bases and J gave up 1 base; unmatched junction bases: 5. Germline V lookup: CDR1 SNHLY, CDR2 FYNNEI. CDR3 loop: CASRSRLAGTDTQYF. CDR3 DNA sequence: TGTGCCAGCAGAAGCCGACTAGCGGGCACAGATACGCAGTATTTT. Looking up the rest from reference TRBV2 and TRBJ2-3 gives the full variable domain: EPEVTQTPSHQVTQMGQEVILRCVPISNHLYFYWYRQILGQKVEFLVSFYNNEISEKSEIFDDQFSVERPDGSNFTLKIRSTKLEDSAMYFCASRSRLAGTDTQYFGPGTRLTVL.

The rearrangement uses TRBV29-1 and TRBJ1-1; the D gene is possibly TRBD1 (5 bases). The CDR3 runs 13 residues. The V gene lost 4 bases and the J gene lost 5 bases, with 14 bases spanning the gap. Germline-derived CDR1 and CDR2 are SQVTM and ANQGSEA. The CDR3: CSVVWQGSTEAFF. CDR3 DNA: TGCAGCGTTGTCTGGCAGGGAAGTACTGAAGCTTTCTTT.

This clonotype was found once. J is TRBJ2-3 and V is TRBV4-1; 10 bases match TRBD2. The CDR3 sequence is 15 residues long. CDR1 is MGHRA and CDR2 is YSYEKL in the germline V gene. The trim removed 1 base at V and 11 bases at J, leaving 9 bases unmatched. The CDR3: CASSQVLLAGAGQYF. CDR3 bases: TGCGCCAGCAGCCAAGTACTCCTAGCGGGGGCGGGGCAGTATTTT.

This clonotype has only a few counts. CDR3 bases: TGTGCCAGCAGTTTAGACAGGGGGACTGAAAAACTGTTTTTT. It encodes CASSLDRGTEKLFF. This chain connects TRBV12-3 or TRBV12-4 to TRBJ1-4; 8 bases fit TRBD1. J lost 7 bases, V lost 1 base, and 2 bases had no gene match. This CDR3 has 14 residues.

The rearrangement links TRBV29-1 to TRBJ2-7; D is possibly TRBD1 (6 bases). The CDR3 has 12 amino acids. V was pared by 4 bases and J by 3 bases, with 10 bases between. Germline V gives CDR1 SQVTM, CDR2 ANQGSEA. CDR3 amino acids: CSVGQDIYEQYF. CDR3 sequence (DNA): TGCAGCGTTGGACAGGATATCTACGAGCAGTACTTC.

CDR3 in DNA: TGCAGTGCTAGACAGGGGGCATATAATTCACCCCTCCACTTT. This translates into CSARQGAYNSPLHF. V gene TRBV20-1 combines with J gene TRBJ1-6; 8 nucleotides match TRBD1. This CDR3 has 14 residues. V lost 2 bases and J lost 4; bases outside the gene matches: 1. CDR1 DFQATT and CDR2 SNEGSKA come from the germline V gene (reference sequence).